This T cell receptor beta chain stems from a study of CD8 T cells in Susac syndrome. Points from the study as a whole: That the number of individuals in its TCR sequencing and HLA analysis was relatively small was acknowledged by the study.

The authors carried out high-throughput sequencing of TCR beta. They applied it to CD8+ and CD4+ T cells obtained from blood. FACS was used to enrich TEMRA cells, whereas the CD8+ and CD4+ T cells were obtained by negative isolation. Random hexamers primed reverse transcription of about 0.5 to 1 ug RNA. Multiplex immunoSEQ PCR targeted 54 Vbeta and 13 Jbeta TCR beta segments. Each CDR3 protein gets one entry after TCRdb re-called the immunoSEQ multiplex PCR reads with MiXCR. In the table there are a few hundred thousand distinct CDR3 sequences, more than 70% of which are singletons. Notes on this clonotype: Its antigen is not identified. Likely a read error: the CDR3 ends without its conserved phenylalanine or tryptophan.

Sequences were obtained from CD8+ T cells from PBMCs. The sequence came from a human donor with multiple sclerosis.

The CDR3 reads CASSQVGGETQYL. CDR3 DNA sequence: TGCGCCAGCAGCCAAGTGGGGGGGGAGACCCAGTACCTC. The chain joins TRBV4-1 to TRBJ2-5; 7 nucleotides align to TRBD2. This CDR3 spans 13 amino acids. The ends lost 1 base at V and 5 bases at J; junction bases unmatched: 1. Per germline, CDR1 MGHRA and CDR2 YSYEKL.